This T cell receptor beta chain was found in a study of blood T cells in healthy people across ages. Overall study results and limits: There were more naive CD4+ cells and higher diversity in long-lived donors than in aged donors. The recorded TCR beta diversity per million T cells decreased in a roughly linear manner with age.

The CDR3 is 13 residues long. The V end was cut by 8 bases, the J end by 5 bases, with 15 bases between. CDR1 and CDR2 (germline): MNHEY, SVGEGT. At least 7 million PBMCs were isolated per sample. To note about this clonotype: The antigen is not known.

With a J-beta primer mix and a sample-barcoded 5' primer, a second PCR ran about 6 to 11 cycles. TCRdb reprocessed the 5' RACE reads via MiXCR and lists one record per CDR3 protein. The sample has about 1,500,000 distinct CDR3 sequences; approximately 30% are singletons. The specimen sequenced was blood. This clonotype was sampled from a woman aged 25 to 39 in good health. This sequence joins TRBV6-2 or TRBV6-3 and TRBJ1-1; D unclear. The CDR3 loop is CASRSPSRTEAFF. The CDR3 region has the DNA TGTGCCAGCCGGTCCCCCAGTCGTACTGAAGCTTTCTTT.